These 18 T cell receptor beta chains were sequenced from one sample in a study of cytomegalovirus exposure and HLA in healthy donors (dated by TCRdb to about 2017). Preparation of the library involved the immunoSEQ multiplex PCR assay. In TCRdb, the immuneACCESS table is reduced to in-frame sequences with V and J assigned. These tables do not hold every clone; where another copy was compared, an unresolved V gene accounts for under half, and the others remain unexplained. The sample contains 200,000 to 250,000 clones, less than 90% of them found a single time. The ten largest clonotypes hold around 5.6% of the sample. The specimen was PBMCs. The receptors stem from a young woman in good health and CMV-seronegative.

This chain links TRBV10-1 with TRBJ2-7, with D perhaps given as TRBD1 or TRBD2 (5 bases each). V was trimmed by 3 bases and J by 6 bases, leaving 9 bases between them. CDR1 WNHNN and CDR2 SYGVQD come from the germline V gene (reference sequence). The CDR3 extends over 12 amino acids. The CDR3 here is CASSDPGREQYF. CDR3 DNA: TGCGCCAGCAGTGACCCGGGACGCGAGCAGTACTTC.

This clone was observed many times. The V call is TRBV11-2, the J call TRBJ1-6, with TRBD1 as a possible D gene (5 bases). The ends were cut back, 2 bases at V and 10 bases at J, with 9 bases in the middle. The CDR3 totals 13 residues. Germline CDR1 and CDR2: SGHAT and FQNNGV. The CDR3 bases are TGTGCCAGCAGCTTACAGGGCCCCTCACCCCTCCACTTT. Encoded protein: CASSLQGPSPLHF.

V is TRBV29-1 and J is TRBJ1-2, with 9 bases aligning to TRBD1. This CDR3 is built from 14 residues. CDR1 is SQVTM and CDR2 is ANQGSEA in the germline V gene. V was pared by 6 bases and J by 0 bases, with 5 bases of the junction left unmatched. Here the CDR3 reads CSVTGTGPNYGYTF. The DNA of the CDR3 is TGCAGCGTCACCGGGACAGGGCCTAACTATGGCTACACCTTC.

The genes are TRBV29-1 and TRBJ1-5; 8 nucleotides agree with TRBD1. The CDR3 is 18 amino acids. Germline V lookup: CDR1 SQVTM, CDR2 ANQGSEA. V shed 5 bases, J shed 7 bases, and the junction held 22 bases outside the gene matches. The CDR3 is CSVLEGSGGVAEYQPQHF. The CDR3 coding sequence is TGCAGCGTTCTTGAGGGATCAGGGGGCGTAGCGGAATACCAGCCCCAGCATTTT. Together with reference TRBV29-1 and TRBJ1-5, the CDR3 gives the full variable domain: SAVISQKPSRDICQRGTSLTIQCQVDSQVTMMFWYRQQPGQSLTLIATANQGSEATYESGFVIDKFPISRPNLTFSTLTVSNMSPEDSSIYLCSVLEGSGGVAEYQPQHFGDGTRLSIL.

The chain carries TRBV27 and TRBJ2-7; the D gene is possibly TRBD2 (6 bases). V lost 3 bases to trimming and J lost 3 bases, with 18 bases between them. Germline loops: CDR1 MNHEY, CDR2 SMNVEV (reference sequence). The CDR3 length is 16 residues. The CDR3 loop is CASSLKGGRTNYEQYF. For the CDR3, the DNA is TGTGCCAGCAGTTTGAAGGGAGGACGGACGAACTACGAGCAGTACTTC.

As for this clone: This same CDR3 is encoded by further DNA sequences in the sample. The chain carries TRBV18 and TRBJ2-5; D possibly corresponds to TRBD1 (6 bases). Per germline, CDR1 KGHSH and CDR2 LQKENI. The CDR3 has 13 residues. Trimming took off 4 bases at V and 5 bases at J, with 11 bases between the two ends. The CDR3 DNA reads as TGTGCCAGCTCACAGACAGGTCCGGAGACCCAGTACTTC. Protein sequence: CASSQTGPETQYF.

The chain employs TRBV5-1 and TRBJ1-2; TRBD1 might be the D (6 bases). The CDR3 is made up of 16 amino acids. V was cut by 4 bases and J by 2 bases, with 18 bases left in between. From germline, CDR1 is SGHRS and CDR2 YFSETQ. Here the CDR3 reads CASSLTSGVTNYGYTF. The DNA for the CDR3 is TGCGCCAGCAGCCTAACGTCAGGGGTCACGAACTATGGCTACACCTTC.

This chain links TRBV19 with TRBJ1-5, with D unresolved. The CDR3 runs 14 residues. The germline gives CDR1 LNHDA, CDR2 SQIVND (reference sequence). V was pared by 3 bases and J by 7 bases, with 13 bases between. CDR3 residues: CASSIGSGGQPQHF. The CDR3 DNA sequence: TGTGCCAGTAGTATCGGTTCGGGAGGCCAGCCCCAGCATTTT.

The V gene is TRBV7-2, the J gene TRBJ1-6, with TRBD1 as a possible D gene (5 bases). This CDR3 contains 15 residues. Germline V gives CDR1 SGHTA, CDR2 FQGNSA. V lost 0 bases, J lost 7 bases, and 10 bases lay in between. The CDR3 DNA follows: TGTGCCAGCAGCTTAGCACGGGGACGGAATTCACCCCTCCACTTT. Amino acids: CASSLARGRNSPLHF.

The genes are TRBV6-5 and TRBJ1-1; the D is unclear. This CDR3 spans 12 amino acids. Trimming pared 8 bases from V and 3 bases from J, leaving 10 bases between. Germline loops: CDR1 MNHEY, CDR2 SVGAGI. CDR3 loop: CASEGQYTEAFF. In DNA, the CDR3 is TGTGCCAGCGAAGGGCAATACACTGAAGCTTTCTTT.

V is TRBV4-1 and J is TRBJ1-1; D is unresolved. V gave up 0 bases and J gave up 8 bases, with 10 bases separating them. In germline, CDR1 is MGHRA, CDR2 YSYEKL. The CDR3 is 13 amino acids. CDR3 bases: TGCGCCAGCAGCCAAGATAGGCGGGAGGAAGCTTTCTTT. This sequence encodes CASSQDRREEAFF.

This chain links TRBV9 with TRBJ2-5; D could derive from TRBD1 or TRBD2 (6 bases each). The CDR3 contains 13 residues. Looked up from germline, CDR1 is SGDLS and CDR2 is YYNGEE. Trimming cost V 2 bases and J 5 bases, with 10 bases left between them. The CDR3 bases are TGTGCCAGCAGCGTTGGGGGGCGGGAGACCCAGTACTTC. This sequence encodes CASSVGGRETQYF.

This chain uses TRBV4-1 with TRBJ1-1, with TRBD1 matching 7 bases. This CDR3 is 14 amino acids long. Trimming cost V 4 bases and J 6 bases; bases outside gene matches: 8. The germline V gene has CDR1 MGHRA and CDR2 YSYEKL. The CDR3 region is CASSPQGSVAEAFF. CDR3 bases: TGCGCCAGCAGCCCACAGGGGAGTGTGGCTGAAGCTTTCTTT.

V is TRBV18 and J is TRBJ2-3; a possible D gene is TRBD1 (6 bases). The CDR3 runs 16 residues. CDR1 and CDR2 from the germline V gene are KGHSH and LQKENI. The V and J ends lost 2 bases and 1 base respectively, with 13 bases between them. In DNA, the CDR3 is TGTGCCAGCTCACCAAAGGGCCCAGGGGGCACAGATACGCAGTATTTT. This gives the protein CASSPKGPGGTDTQYF.

The chain recombines TRBV5-6 with TRBJ2-5; D remains ambiguous. Germline V gene data show CDR1 as SGHDT and CDR2 as YYEEEE. The CDR3 has 15 amino acids. Trimming left V 4 bases short and J 5 bases short, with 18 bases between. The DNA of the CDR3 is TGTGCCAGCAGCCTCGACCGGACGGTAAGGGAGACCCAGTACTTC. This codes for CASSLDRTVRETQYF.

The chain couples TRBV19 to TRBJ1-5; D possibly corresponds to TRBD1 (6 bases). CDR1 is LNHDA and CDR2 is SQIVND in the germline V gene (reference sequence). This CDR3 contains 17 residues. V lost 0 bases and J lost 2, with 14 bases in between. CDR3 nucleotides: TGTGCCAGTAGTATAGACCACAGGGACTTAGGCAATCAGCCCCAGCATTTT. Protein: CASSIDHRDLGNQPQHF.

As to this clone: The same CDR3 can be traced to other DNA sequences in this sample. The rearrangement uses TRBV2 and TRBJ1-1; D gene ambiguous. V lost 1 base, J lost 6 bases, and 6 bases lay in between. The CDR3 totals 12 residues. Germline values: CDR1 SNHLY, CDR2 FYNNEI. The CDR3 nucleotides are TGTGCCAGCAGTGAAGGGGCCCCTGAAGCTTTCTTT. Translated: CASSEGAPEAFF.

This clone occurred a few times. The chain has TRBV10-3 and TRBJ1-2; possibly TRBD1 for D (6 bases). Germline-derived CDR1 and CDR2 are ENHRY and SYGVKD. Deletions cut 2 bases from V and 4 bases from J, with 11 bases between. The CDR3 length is 14 residues. CDR3 residues: CAISETDSFYGYTF. The CDR3 DNA reads TGTGCCATCAGTGAGACGGACAGCTTCTATGGCTACACCTTC.